Given below is one T cell receptor (beta chain) in context. Using immunoSEQ multiplex PCR, the repertoire was profiled, and TCRdb retains in-frame clones only, with some absent. The profile covers approximately 100,000 clones, with roughly nine tenths appearing a single time and roughly 0.53% taken by the ten largest. The data originate from a study of OX40 agonist ivuxolimab in advanced cancers. Germline V gene sequence: CDR1 SGHNT, CDR2 YENEEA. The CDR3 sequence is 13 residues long. Trimming took off 2 bases at V and 7 bases at J, with 8 bases between the two ends. This TCR was recovered from an adult with an advanced solid tumor such as melanoma, head and neck, liver or kidney cancer. This sample comprised CD4+ or CD8+ T cells sorted from blood, obtained in a trial of the OX40 agonist ivuxolimab. The chain combines TRBV11-3 with TRBJ2-2, with D maybe TRBD2 (6 bases). As DNA, the CDR3 is TGTGCCAGCAGCTTAATTAGCGGCGGGGAGCTGTTTTTT. It is translated as CASSLISGGELFF.